A selection of T cell receptor beta chains follows, all from one sample in a study of type 1 and type 2 diabetes patients. One entry per CDR3 protein results from TCRdb running MiXCR on the multiplex PCR reads. The table includes 250,000 or so distinct CDR3 sequences, roughly 50% detected once. Sequenced input: peripheral blood mononuclear cells (PBMCs). These receptors all stem from a man younger than 30 with type 2 diabetes. Both conserved end residues are part of each CDR3. The D gene is left open where the match is weak. Not every row has a clone size; where given, it reads once, few, many or a size class.

.,.,TRBJ1-1,TRBV7-2,CASSLDGHAEAFF,TGTGCCAGCAGCTTAGACGGACATGCGGAAGCTTTCTTT
TRBD1,.,TRBJ1-5,TRBV7-9,CASSHQGAASNQPQHF,TGTGCCAGCAGCCATCAGGGGGCAGCGAGCAATCAGCCCCAGCATTTT
.,.,TRBJ1-5,TRBV2,CASQVQGDQPQHF,TGTGCCAGCCAAGTACAGGGTGATCAGCCCCAGCATTTT
TRBD1,.,TRBJ2-7,TRBV29-1,CSVGRTGDAYEQYF,TGCAGCGTTGGACGAACAGGGGACGCCTACGAGCAGTACTTC
.,.,TRBJ1-6,TRBV9,CASSQRVVNSPLHF,TGTGCCAGCAGCCAACGGGTTGTTAATTCACCCCTCCACTTT
.,.,TRBJ2-3,TRBV7-2,CVSRGVGTDTQYF,TGTGTTTCCAGGGGGGTGGGGACAGATACGCAGTATTTT
TRBD1,.,TRBJ2-7,TRBV15,CATSYEGTGSVEQYF,TGTGCCACCAGCTACGAAGGGACAGGGTCGGTTGAGCAGTACTTC
.,.,TRBJ2-5,TRBV4-2,CASSQAGMGTSGTQYF,TGTGCCAGCAGCCAAGCGGGAATGGGAACGTCGGGGACCCAGTACTTC
.,few,TRBJ2-7,TRBV4-3,CASSQDRQADPYEQYF,TGCGCCAGCAGCCAAGATCGGCAGGCCGACCCCTACGAGCAGTACTTC
.,.,TRBJ2-1,TRBV14,CASSQGWGRLASYNEQFF,TGTGCCAGCAGCCAAGGATGGGGGCGCCTCGCCTCCTACAATGAGCAGTTCTTC
.,few,TRBJ2-1,TRBV7-3,CASSLGGGLGEYEQFF,TGTGCCAGCAGCTTGGGGGGAGGTTTGGGGGAGTATGAGCAGTTCTTC
.,.,TRBJ2-7,TRBV7-3,CASSLRQGGVYEQYF,TGTGCCAGCAGCCTCAGGCAGGGGGGTGTCTACGAGCAGTACTTC
TRBD1,few,TRBJ2-5,TRBV11-2,CASSFWTGEATQYF,TGTGCCAGCAGCTTTTGGACAGGCGAAGCGACCCAGTACTTC
TRBD1,.,TRBJ2-1,TRBV7-6,CASSASGGLNEQFF,TGTGCCAGCTCGGCCTCAGGGGGCCTCAATGAGCAGTTCTTC